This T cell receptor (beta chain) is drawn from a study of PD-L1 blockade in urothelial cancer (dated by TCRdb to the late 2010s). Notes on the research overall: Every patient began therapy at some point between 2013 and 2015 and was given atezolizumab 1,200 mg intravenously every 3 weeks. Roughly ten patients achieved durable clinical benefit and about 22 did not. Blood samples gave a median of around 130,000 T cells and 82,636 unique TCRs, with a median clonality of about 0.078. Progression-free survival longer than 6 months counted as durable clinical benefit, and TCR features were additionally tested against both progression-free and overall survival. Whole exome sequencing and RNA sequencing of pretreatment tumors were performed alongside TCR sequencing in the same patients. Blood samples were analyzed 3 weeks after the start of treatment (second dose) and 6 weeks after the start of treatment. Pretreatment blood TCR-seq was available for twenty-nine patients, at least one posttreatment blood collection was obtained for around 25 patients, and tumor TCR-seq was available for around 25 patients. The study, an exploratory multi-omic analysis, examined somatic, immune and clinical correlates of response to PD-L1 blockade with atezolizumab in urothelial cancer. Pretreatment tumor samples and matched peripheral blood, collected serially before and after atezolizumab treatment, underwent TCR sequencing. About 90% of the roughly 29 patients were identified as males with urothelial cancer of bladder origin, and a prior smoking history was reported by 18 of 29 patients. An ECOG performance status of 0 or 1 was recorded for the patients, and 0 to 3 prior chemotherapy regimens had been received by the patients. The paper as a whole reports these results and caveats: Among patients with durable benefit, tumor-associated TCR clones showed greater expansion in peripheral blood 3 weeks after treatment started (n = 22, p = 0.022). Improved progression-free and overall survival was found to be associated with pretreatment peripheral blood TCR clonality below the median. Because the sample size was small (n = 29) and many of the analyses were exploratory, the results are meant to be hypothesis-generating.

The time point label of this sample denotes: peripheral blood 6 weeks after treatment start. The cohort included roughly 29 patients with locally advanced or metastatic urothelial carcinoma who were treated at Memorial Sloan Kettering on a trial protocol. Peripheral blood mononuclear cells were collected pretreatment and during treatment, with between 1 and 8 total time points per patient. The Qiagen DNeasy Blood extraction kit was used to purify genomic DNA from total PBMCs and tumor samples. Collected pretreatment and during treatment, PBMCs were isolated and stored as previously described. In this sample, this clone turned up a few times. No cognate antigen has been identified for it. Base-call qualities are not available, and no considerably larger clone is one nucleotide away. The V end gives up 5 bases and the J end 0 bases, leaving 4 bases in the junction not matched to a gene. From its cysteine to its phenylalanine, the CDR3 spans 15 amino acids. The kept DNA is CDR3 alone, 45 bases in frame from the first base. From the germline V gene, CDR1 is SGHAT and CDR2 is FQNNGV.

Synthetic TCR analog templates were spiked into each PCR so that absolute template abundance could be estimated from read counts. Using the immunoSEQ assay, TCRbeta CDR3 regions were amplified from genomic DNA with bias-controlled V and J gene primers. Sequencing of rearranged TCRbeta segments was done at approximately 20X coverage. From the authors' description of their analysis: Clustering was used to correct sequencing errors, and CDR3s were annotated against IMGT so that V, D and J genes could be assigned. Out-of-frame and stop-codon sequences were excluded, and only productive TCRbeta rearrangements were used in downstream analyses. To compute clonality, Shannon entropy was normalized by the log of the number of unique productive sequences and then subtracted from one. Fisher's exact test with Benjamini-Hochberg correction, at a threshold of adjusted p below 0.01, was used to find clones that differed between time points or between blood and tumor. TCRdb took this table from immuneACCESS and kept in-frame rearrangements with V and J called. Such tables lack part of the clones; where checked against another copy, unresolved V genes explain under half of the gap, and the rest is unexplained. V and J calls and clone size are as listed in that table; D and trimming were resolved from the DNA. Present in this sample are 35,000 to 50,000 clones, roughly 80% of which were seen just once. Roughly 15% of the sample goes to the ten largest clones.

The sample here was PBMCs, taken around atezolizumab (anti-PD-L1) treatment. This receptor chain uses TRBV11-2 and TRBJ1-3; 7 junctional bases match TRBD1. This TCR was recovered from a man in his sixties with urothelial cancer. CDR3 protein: CASSHYRGSGNTIYF. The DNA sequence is TGTGCCAGCAGCCACTACAGGGGCTCTGGAAACACCATATATTTT. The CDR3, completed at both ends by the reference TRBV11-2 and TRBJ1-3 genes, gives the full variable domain EAGVAQSPRYKIIEKRQSVAFWCNPISGHATLYWYQQILGQGPKLLIQFQNNGVVDDSQLPKDRFSAERLKGVDSTLKIQPAKLEDSAVYLCASSHYRGSGNTIYFGEGSWLTVV.